This T cell receptor (beta chain) was profiled in a study of T cells after posttransplantation cyclophosphamide (TCRdb year 2016). Context from the whole study: Using TRB sequencing, the study followed how the T cell repertoire rebuilt after myeloablative bone marrow transplantation with posttransplantation cyclophosphamide given as GVHD prophylaxis. Up to roughly 3 additional blood samples from 2 to 5.2 years after transplant were also TRB-sequenced in 3 patients, as was pretransplant blood from a handful of patients. Public TRB sequences were queried against a database of over 3,500 sequences associated with responses to pathogens, tumor antigens, self-antigens and alloantigens. Samples from a few dozen PTCy-treated patients, along with samples from some 16 of their related bone marrow donors, underwent antigen receptor sequencing. TRA and TRB clonality were tightly correlated in about 10 samples, so subsequent TCR analyses focused on TRB only. Blood from all 35 or so PTCy patients who had 1-year posttransplant specimens underwent TRB sequencing.

Concerning this clone: Its antigen has not been determined. Base qualities were left out, and no much larger clone turns up one base away.

Genomic DNA was used for TRB sequencing, which was performed with the immunoSEQ assay at survey resolution or with the hsTCRB kit. Processing in the source paper ran as follows. The immunoSEQ software handled initial read processing, and the LymphoSeq R package was used for repertoire analyses. Clonality was computed as 1 minus normalized Shannon entropy, and a Gini coefficient was also calculated for each TRB dataset. To infer phenotypes in unsorted samples, TRB sequences from sorted subsets of the recipient or donor were mapped onto the unsorted samples of the same recipient. TCRdb provides this immuneACCESS table in a form limited to in-frame rearrangements. Some clones are lacking; in checked studies, under half of them reflect an unresolved V gene, and why the rest are absent is not known. The DNA was the basis for D and trimming; V, J and clone size are from that table. The sample includes some 66,000 clones, with just over 90% observed a single time. About 3% of the sample is in the top ten clones.

On the day of marrow donation, related bone marrow donors gave peripheral blood samples. Peripheral blood and bone marrow mononuclear cells were isolated by Ficoll-Hypaque density centrifugation and cryopreserved. In the germline V gene (reference sequence), CDR1 corresponds to SGHAT and CDR2 to FQDESV. Counted from cysteine to phenylalanine, this CDR3 has 14 amino acids. Of all the DNA, just the CDR3 is kept, 42 bases in frame from base 1. The junction carries 9 bases between V and J, which are trimmed by 3 bases and 3 bases respectively. Points the paper makes about the study in general: The TRB repertoires of T cells infiltrating skin or the GI tract showed only limited overlap with the TRB repertoires found in blood. Donor-recipient similarity was low at 1-2 months but increased during the first year, and donor CD8+ memory clones often dominated later blood repertoires. Across 45 or so patients, TRB clonality was highly associated with recipient CMV seropositivity and CMV reactivation, and PTCy diversity was similar to diversity in CNI/methotrexate controls.

What was sequenced was PBMCs. Recombination joined TRBV11-1 with TRBJ1-3, and possibly TRBD1, on 5 matching bases. This TCR was sampled from a woman younger than 45 in good health and a related stem cell transplant donor. DNA sequence: TGTGCCAGCAGCTTGCAGGGTGATGGAAACACCATATATTTT. This sequence encodes CASSLQGDGNTIYF. Beyond the CDR3, the reference TRBV11-1 and TRBJ1-3 genes provide the residues; the full variable domain reads: EAEVAQSPRYKITEKSQAVAFWCDPISGHATLYWYRQILGQGPELLVQFQDESVVDDSQLPKDRFSAERLKGVDSTLKIQPAELGDSAMYLCASSLQGDGNTIYFGEGSWLTVV.